A selection of T cell receptor beta chains follows, all from one sample in a study of blood T cell repertoires in COVID-19. Libraries were prepared by immunoSEQ multiplex PCR; TCRdb keeps only in-frame clonotypes and omits some of them. Of about 170,000 clones in the sample, 70% to 90% were seen once. The sample comprised peripheral blood. The receptors were gathered from a woman older than 75 with COVID-19, enrolled during active disease. Both conserved end residues are part of each CDR3. A D gene is named only where the DNA matches it firmly. Clone size appears in some rows only: once, few, many, or a class for an expanded clone.

>.|TRBD1|TRBJ2-1|TRBV11-2
TGTGCCAGCAGCTTAGGAATTAGGACAGGGGTTAACAATGAGCAGTTCTTC
CASSLGIRTGVNNEQFF
>.|TRBD2|TRBJ2-3|TRBV2
TGTGCCAGCAGGATAGCGGGAGCTGGAGATACGCAGTATTTT
CASRIAGAGDTQYF
>many|TRBD1|TRBJ1-6|TRBV2
TGTGCCAGCAGTGGACAGGGGGCGAGGAATTCACCCCTCCACTTT
CASSGQGARNSPLHF
>once|.|TRBJ2-5|TRBV7-7
TGTGCTAGCAGCTCCTCTACCACGGGCGGGCCAGCGGGGACCCAGTACTTC
CASSSSTTGGPAGTQYF
>.|.|TRBJ1-5|TRBV9
TGTGCCAGCAGCGCAGGATTAGAAGCCAATCAGCCCCAGCATTTT
CASSAGLEANQPQHF
>once|.|TRBJ2-3|TRBV4-3
TGCGCCAGCAGCCGGACTGGGACAGATACGCAGTATTTT
CASSRTGTDTQYF
>.|TRBD1|TRBJ2-3|TRBV5-4
TGTGCCAGCAGCTTAAAGGACAGGGTGGCGGATACGCAGTATTTT
CASSLKDRVADTQYF
>.|.|TRBJ2-7|TRBV25-1
TGTGCCACCCAGGACAGTTTTGGAAGGGCCACCTACGAGCAGTACTTC
CATQDSFGRATYEQYF
>.|TRBD2|TRBJ2-1|TRBV28
TGTGCCAGCAGTTCCCAAGGGACTAGCGGGCCTAGCTCCTACAATGAGCAGTTCTTC
CASSSQGTSGPSSYNEQFF
>few|TRBD2|TRBJ2-5|TRBV6-5
TGTGCCAGCAGTATAGGACTAGAAGAGACCCAGTACTTC
CASSIGLEETQYF
>.|.|TRBJ1-1|TRBV18
TGTGCCAGCTCCCCCACAGGGCTCATGAACACTGAAGCTTTCTTT
CASSPTGLMNTEAFF
>.|TRBD1|TRBJ2-7|TRBV28
TGTGCCAGCAGTACCGGGACAGTCCTTTCCTACGAGCAGTACTTC
CASSTGTVLSYEQYF
>.|.|TRBJ1-1|TRBV28
TGTGCCAGCAGTTTATACGGGGGGATAGGAACTGAAGCTTTCTTT
CASSLYGGIGTEAFF
>.|TRBD2|TRBJ2-3|TRBV7-3
TGTGCCAGCAGCTTGTTCACTAGCGGGAGGGCCGTGGGTACAGATACGCAGTATTTT
CASSLFTSGRAVGTDTQYF
>.|.|TRBJ1-6|TRBV5-1
TGCGCCAGCAGCTTGGACAGCCTCTATAATTCACCCCTCCACTTT
CASSLDSLYNSPLHF
>.|TRBD2|TRBJ2-1|TRBV28
TGTGCCAGCATTGGGGGGGGACTGCATAACAATGAGCAGTTCTTC
CASIGGGLHNNEQFF
>.|TRBD1|TRBJ2-1|TRBV6-1
TGTGCCAGCAGTGAAGGGTCAGGGGGCTACAATGAGCAGTTCTTC
CASSEGSGGYNEQFF
>once|.|TRBJ1-6|TRBV5-5
TGTGCCAGCAGCTTAGCGGGGGATAATTCACCCCTCCACTTT
CASSLAGDNSPLHF
>.|.|TRBJ2-5|TRBV2
TGTGCCAGCAGTAGCGAGACCCAGTACTTC
CASSSETQYF
>.|.|TRBJ1-6|TRBV5-1
TGCGCCAGCAGCTTGGGAACACGATCTTTTCTGAATTCACCCCTCCACTTT
CASSLGTRSFLNSPLHF
>.|TRBD2|TRBJ2-5|TRBV7-2
TGTGCCAGCAGCTCTGGACTAGCGGGAAGACAAGAGACCCAGTACTTC
CASSSGLAGRQETQYF
>.|TRBD2|TRBJ2-2|TRBV6-5
TGTGCCAGCAGGGGACTAGCGCGCACCGGGGAGCTGTTTTTT
CASRGLARTGELFF
>.|.|TRBJ1-1|TRBV6-6
TGTGCCAGCAGTTACTACGAACGGGGTGCGGGAAGGGCTTTCTTT
CASSYYERGAGRAFF
>.|TRBD2|TRBJ2-7|TRBV3-1/TRBV3-2
TGTGCCAGCAGCCCCGGTGCTAGCGGGTCCTACGAGCAGTACTTC
CASSPGASGSYEQYF
>.|TRBD1|TRBJ1-2|TRBV28
TGTGCCAGCAGTTCGACAAACCCGGGACAGGGTAGGGGATCTTATGGCTACACCTTC
CASSSTNPGQGRGSYGYTF
>.|.|TRBJ1-1|TRBV7-2
TGTGCCAGCAGCACAACCGGGTCGTACACTGAAGCTTTCTTT
CASSTTGSYTEAFF
>.|.|TRBJ2-4|TRBV21-1
TGTGCCAGCAGTAGCGCTATGGTTCTCAGTAGCGCTATGGGAGGTCTAGCCAAAAACATTCAGTACTTC
CASSSAMVLSSAMGGLAKNIQYF
>.|TRBD2|TRBJ2-5|TRBV28
TGTGCCAGCAGTTCAGGGGTAGCGGGAGGGCAAGAGACCCAGTACTTC
CASSSGVAGGQETQYF
>.|TRBD2|TRBJ2-2|TRBV2
TGTGCCAGCAGTGAGACTAGCGGGAACGTCGGGGAGCTGTTTTTT
CASSETSGNVGELFF
>.|.|TRBJ2-6|TRBV2
TGTGCCAGCAGTGACAGGATTTTACACCTGACTTTC
CASSDRILHLTF
>.|TRBD2|TRBJ2-2|TRBV11-2
TGTGCCAGCAGCTCACGAAATGGGGTATCTAGCGGCACCGGGGAGCTGTTTTTT
CASSSRNGVSSGTGELFF
>.|.|TRBJ1-6|TRBV7-3
TGTGCCAGCAGCGCCGGACAGTATAATTCACCCCTCCACTTT
CASSAGQYNSPLHF
>.|.|TRBJ2-3|TRBV29-1
TGCAGCGTTGATAGCCCGGAGTCCACAGATACGCAGTATTTT
CSVDSPESTDTQYF